This T cell receptor (beta chain) derives from a study of control samples from healthy donors and cancer patients. The CDR3 extends over 15 amino acids. With 5 bases removed from V and 5 bases from J, the gap between germline ends came to 18 bases. Germline assignment: CDR1 SGHVS and CDR2 FNYEAQ. Profiled with immunoSEQ multiplex PCR; TCRdb holds only in-frame clones, not every one. The sample carries under 450,000 clones, 75% to 95% recorded once. Sequenced material: PBMCs. The receptor's source is a man aged 35-49 years with head and neck cancer. This chain connects TRBV7-6 to TRBJ2-5, with D tentatively TRBD2 (6 bases). For the CDR3, the DNA is TGTGCCAGCAGCCAACCGGGAGAAGGAACGGAGACCCAGTACTTC. Its translation: CASSQPGEGTETQYF. Variable domain in full (rest from reference TRBV7-6 and TRBJ2-5): GAGVSQSPRYKVTKRGQDVALRCDPISGHVSLYWYRQALGQGPEFLTYFNYEAQQDKSGLPNDRFSAERPEGSISTLTIQRTEQRDSAMYRCASSQPGEGTETQYFGPGTRLLVL.